The clone carrying this TCR beta chain was seen a few times. Its antigen is still unknown. The CDR3 runs to 14 residues. Germline trimming cut 4 bases from V and 4 bases from J; bases unmatched to any gene: 6. Germline V gives CDR1 SQVTM, CDR2 ANQGSEA. Unique molecular identifiers had been added to the TCR beta cDNA libraries. The T cell input of roughly 1 to 11 million gave a few hundred thousand cDNA molecules. TCRdb itself ran the PCR reads through MiXCR, one entry per CDR3 protein. The repertoire has 700,000 to 800,000 distinct CDR3 sequences, 25% to 30% of them found once; the top ten carry more than 0.45%. The data belong to a study of post-analysis software for immune sequencing data. Across the whole study: Relapsing-remitting, secondary progressive and progressive-relapsing forms of multiple sclerosis all featured among disease courses.

Regarding the study as a whole: The study found significantly lower normalized Chao1 diversity in multiple sclerosis patients than in controls. Patients had higher frequencies than controls of roughly five TRBV segments, including TRBV5-6, TRBV5-1 and TRBV20-1. Analysis by F measure revealed that same-batch samples clustered strongly together.

The J gene is TRBJ2-1, the V gene TRBV29-1; 8 nucleotides line up with TRBD2. Sequenced input: blood. The clonotype originates from a girl aged 5 to 17 with multiple sclerosis. The CDR3 DNA reads as TGCAGCGTTGGTGGCGGGAGGATTTACAATGAGCAGTTCTTC. It codes for CSVGGGRIYNEQFF.